This TCR beta chain was identified in a study of PD-1 blockade in classical Hodgkin lymphoma. Study results and limitations: By C4D1, CD4+ diversity increased significantly, especially in complete responders. Possible causes of repertoire differences, disease activity or prior therapy, remain undefined.

All patients experienced relapse after autologous stem cell transplantation, and brentuximab vedotin exposure was variable. CD4+ T cells were purified from thawed PBMCs by magnetic negative selection. Complete response, partial response or progressive disease were the best responses. A few counts support this clone. Its target is unknown. The V and J ends lost 4 bases and 0 bases respectively, with 17 bases between them. The CDR3 length is 16 residues. Per germline, CDR1 SGHRS and CDR2 YFSETQ. TCRdb keeps only in-frame clones here, not all; method: immunoSEQ multiplex PCR. The sample has around 4,500 clones; 87% are singletons.

This TCR was recovered from a human donor with classical Hodgkin lymphoma. This sequence joins TRBV5-1 and TRBJ2-7; D is perhaps TRBD2 (5 bases). The source material was CD4+ T cells from blood, sampled at baseline. The CDR3 is CASSPKGLGYSYEQYF. Written as DNA, the CDR3 is TGCGCCAGCAGCCCAAAAGGACTGGGTTACTCCTACGAGCAGTACTTC. Variable domain in full (rest from reference TRBV5-1 and TRBJ2-7): KAGVTQTPRYLIKTRGQQVTLSCSPISGHRSVSWYQQTPGQGLQFLFEYFSETQRNKGNFPGRFSGRQFSNSRSEMNVSTLELGDSALYLCASSPKGLGYSYEQYFGPGTRLTVT.